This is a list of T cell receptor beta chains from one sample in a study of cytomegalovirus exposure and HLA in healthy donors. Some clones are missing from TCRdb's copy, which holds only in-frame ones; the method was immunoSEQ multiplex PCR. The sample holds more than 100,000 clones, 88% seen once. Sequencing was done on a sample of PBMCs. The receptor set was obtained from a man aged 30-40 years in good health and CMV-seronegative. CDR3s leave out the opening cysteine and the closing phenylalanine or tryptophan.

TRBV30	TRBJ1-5	AWSRDRGEPQH
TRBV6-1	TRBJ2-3	ASSSLAGEGNTQY
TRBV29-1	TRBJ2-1	SDDAGTDYNEQF
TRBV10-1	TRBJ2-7	ASSESGSLEFYEQY
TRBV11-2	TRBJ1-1	ASSLGRYSTEAF
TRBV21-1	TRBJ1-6	ASSDRDSSYNSPLH
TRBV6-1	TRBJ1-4	ASSDPGQVEKLF
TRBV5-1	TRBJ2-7	ASSLPRGSLGMNEQY
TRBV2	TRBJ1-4	ASRGDTREKLF
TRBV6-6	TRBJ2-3	ASRAGTDTQY
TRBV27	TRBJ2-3	ASSLGRDRDTDTQY
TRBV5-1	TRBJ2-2	ASSLASYRDTGELF
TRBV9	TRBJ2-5	ASSVGRGQGGQETQY
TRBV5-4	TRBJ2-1	ASSQAGASYNEQF
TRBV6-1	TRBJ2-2	AGWTATGELF
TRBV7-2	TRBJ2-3	ASSPSTTDTQY
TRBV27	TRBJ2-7	ASSFFSGSSYEQY
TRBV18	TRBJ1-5	ASAGTSNQPQH
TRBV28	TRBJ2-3	ASSFAGPRTRGTQY
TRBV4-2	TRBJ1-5	ASSQEGRAGHSFNQPQH
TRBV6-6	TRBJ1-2	ASTPGQGARGYT
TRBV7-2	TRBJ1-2	ASSLGDSYGYT
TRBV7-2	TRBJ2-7	ASSLAVSSYEQY
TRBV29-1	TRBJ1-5	SVKYSRDPNQPQH
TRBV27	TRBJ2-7	ASRAGPHEQY